Below are 21 T cell receptor beta chains sequenced from a single sample in a study of T cells in women clearing cervical HPV infection (dated by TCRdb to the late 2010s). Libraries came from the immunoSEQ multiplex PCR assay. Here the immuneACCESS table is served through TCRdb, limited to in-frame sequences with V and J called. Missing clones are a known gap in these copies; in checked studies unresolved V genes cover under half, and the rest lacks a known reason. The table for this sample lists about 46,000 clones. 35% of the sample is in the top ten clones. The sample consisted of blood buffy coat. These TCRs come from a woman aged 18 to 69 with a cervical HPV16 infection that either progressed to CIN3+ or cleared (not recorded which).

On this clone: The missing CDR3 end, 3 residues past where the read stops, is filled in from the germline J gene. The rearrangement joins TRBV19 to TRBJ2-3, with 8 nucleotides matching TRBD2. Germline-derived CDR1 and CDR2 are LNHDA and SQIVND (reference sequence). J gave up 5 bases and V 3 bases, and 4 bases lay outside the gene matches. The CDR3 loop spans 14 amino acids. The CDR3 DNA, read in part, is TGTGCCAGTAGTATCACGGGAGGGGTAGATACG. The encoded protein is CASSITGGVDT. The whole CDR3 protein is CASSITGGVDTQYF.

About this clone itself: Sequencing ends 3 residues short of the CDR3 end; the germline J gene provides the rest. The genes are TRBV19 and TRBJ2-3, with TRBD1 matching 9 bases. The CDR3 covers 13 residues. Germline V gives CDR1 LNHDA, CDR2 SQIVND (reference sequence). The CDR3 here is CASTGTGIETQYF. The CDR3 DNA, read in part, is TGTGCCAGTACCGGGACAGGGATCGAGACG.

As concerns this clone: The CDR3 end is not reached by the read, which stops 3 residues before it; the germline J gene fills it in. This chain joins TRBV20-1 and TRBJ2-3; 8 nucleotides line up with TRBD2. Trimming removed 4 bases from V and 0 bases from J; junction bases left unmatched: 6. Germline CDR1 and CDR2: DFQATT and SNEGSKA (reference sequence). The CDR3 has 15 residues. The covered CDR3 bases are TGCAGTGCTACCTCTAGCGGGTCTAGCACAGATACG. It yields the protein CSATSSGSSTDT. The CDR3 as a whole reads CSATSSGSSTDTQYF.

Turning to this clone: The DNA ends 3 residues before the CDR3 does, and the rest of the CDR3 is filled in from the germline J gene. The chain is built from TRBV5-1 and TRBJ2-3, with D unresolved. V lost 2 bases to trimming and J lost 4 bases, with 14 bases between them. The CDR3 covers 15 residues. CDR1 is SGHRS, CDR2 YFSETQ, per germline. The sequenced CDR3 bases are TGCGCCAGCAGCTTAATATGGGCATCTGCAGATACG. Residues: CASSLIWASADT. The entire CDR3 sequence reads CASSLIWASADTQYF.

A note on this clone: The sequenced fragment ends 3 residues before the CDR3 boundary, so the rest is inferred from the germline J gene. The J gene is TRBJ2-7, the V gene TRBV20-1; 14 nucleotides align to TRBD2. Germline CDR1 DFQATT, CDR2 SNEGSKA (reference sequence). The CDR3 sequence is 15 residues long. The junction had 4 bases not matched to a gene; V was cut back by 5 bases and J by 1 base. CDR3 DNA, as far as it was read: TGCAGTGCTGGGGGACTAGCGGGGGCTTCCTACGAG. Its protein is CSAGGLAGASYE. The entire CDR3 sequence reads CSAGGLAGASYEQYF.

Comments on this clone: The DNA ends 3 residues before the CDR3 does, and the rest of the CDR3 is filled in from the germline J gene. This chain joins TRBV19 and TRBJ1-1; D uncertain. The CDR3 has 15 amino acids. Looked up from germline, CDR1 is LNHDA and CDR2 is SQIVND (reference sequence). The CDR3 loop is CASSILRGTLKGAFF. The DNA read from the CDR3 is TGTGCCAGTAGTATTCTACGGGGTACTCTGAAGGGC.

A remark on this clone: The read gets to within 3 residues of the CDR3 end, and the germline J gene fills in the rest. The chain employs TRBV30 and TRBJ1-4; a weak D match, TRBD1 (5 bases). The germline V gene encodes CDR1 GTSNPN and CDR2 SVGIG (reference sequence). Trimming took off 6 bases at V and 8 bases at J, with 16 bases between the two ends. CDR3 length: 13 amino acids. Partial CDR3 DNA: TGTGCCTGCAATTATCAGGAGGGGGAAAAA. This translates into CACNYQEGEK. The complete CDR3 sequence is CACNYQEGEKLFF.

Of note for this clone: Read data end 3 residues before the CDR3 end; the end is taken from the germline J gene. This chain joins TRBV30 and TRBJ1-6; possible D gene TRBD1, 6 bases. This CDR3 has 14 amino acids. Looked up from germline, CDR1 is GTSNPN and CDR2 is SVGIG (reference sequence). Trimming took 1 base from V and 7 from J, leaving 11 bases between them. The CDR3 spells CAWSEGTLNSPLHF. The part of the CDR3 DNA that was read is TGTGCCTGGAGTGAGGGGACACTCAATTCACCC. Based on the CDR3 plus reference TRBV30 and TRBJ1-6, the full variable domain is SQTIHQWPATLVQPVGSPLSLECTVEGTSNPNLYWYRQAAGRGLQLLFYSVGIGQISSEVPQNLSASRPQDRQFILSSKKLLLSDSGFYLCAWSEGTLNSPLHFGNGTRLTVT.

Concerning this clone itself: The observed sequence ends 3 residues before the CDR3 terminus, with the missing tail filled in from the germline J gene. The gene calls are TRBV30 and TRBJ1-5, with 8 bases aligning to TRBD1. V was pared by 7 bases and J by 4 bases, with 6 bases of the junction left unmatched. Germline values: CDR1 GTSNPN, CDR2 SVGIG (reference sequence). The CDR3 loop spans 13 amino acids. CDR3 loop: CASRQGMNQPQHF. The CDR3 bases that were read are TGTGCCTCCAGACAGGGGATGAATCAGCCC.

Concerning this clone: The sequenced fragment ends 3 residues before the CDR3 boundary, so the rest is inferred from the germline J gene. The chain links TRBV5-6 to TRBJ1-3, with no clear D. CDR1 is SGHDT, CDR2 YYEEEE, per germline. Trimming removed 1 base at V and 4 bases at J, with 6 bases between. The CDR3 covers 13 residues. CDR3 bases read: TGTGCCAGCAGCTTGAACAGAGGAAACACC. It yields the protein CASSLNRGNT. The whole CDR3 sequence reads CASSLNRGNTIYF.

Remarks on this clone: The read falls 3 residues short of the CDR3 end, and the missing part is taken from the germline J gene. The V call is TRBV30, the J call TRBJ1-1; possibly TRBD1 for D (5 bases). This CDR3 region has 14 residues. V lost 1 base, J lost 4 bases, and 13 bases lay in between. Germline values: CDR1 GTSNPN, CDR2 SVGIG (reference sequence). The CDR3 region is CAWSGMTVVTEAFF. The sequenced part of the CDR3 DNA is TGTGCCTGGAGTGGAATGACAGTCGTCACTGAA.

The covered CDR3 bases are TGTGCCAGCAGCCCCGGTATAGCTGAAAAA. It is translated as CASSPGIAEK. The complete CDR3 protein is CASSPGIAEKLFF. This chain joins TRBV7-8 and TRBJ1-4, with unresolved D. Read coverage stops 3 residues before the CDR3 terminus; the germline J gene supplies the remainder. The V and J ends lost 5 bases and 7 bases respectively, with 11 bases between them. This CDR3 is built from 13 residues. Germline V gene lookup returns CDR1 SGHVS and CDR2 FQNEAQ.

As to this clone: Sequencing ends 3 residues short of the CDR3 end; the germline J gene provides the rest. This rearrangement joins TRBV20-1 to TRBJ2-5, with D perhaps TRBD2 (6 bases). Per germline, CDR1 DFQATT and CDR2 SNEGSKA (reference sequence). The CDR3 runs 17 residues. Trimming cost V 1 base and J 2 bases, with 20 bases left between them. CDR3 bases read: TGCAGTGCTAGAGTGGTGGGGGGATTACGAATACAAGAGACC. Translated, it gives CSARVVGGLRIQET. The entire CDR3 protein reads CSARVVGGLRIQETQYF.

As to this clone: The read falls 3 residues short of the CDR3 end, and the missing part is taken from the germline J gene. V gene TRBV20-1 combines with J gene TRBJ2-1, with D possibly being TRBD1 (5 bases). V lost 6 bases and J lost 6, with 18 bases in between. Per germline, CDR1 DFQATT and CDR2 SNEGSKA (reference sequence). The CDR3 runs 14 residues. The CDR3 loop reads CSARHYRSVNEQFF. The sequenced part of the CDR3 DNA is TGCAGTGCCAGACATTACAGGTCGGTCAATGAG.

In regard to this clone: Read data end 3 residues before the CDR3 end; the end is taken from the germline J gene. The J gene is TRBJ1-5, the V gene TRBV19, with D possibly being TRBD1 (5 bases). Germline V gives CDR1 LNHDA, CDR2 SQIVND (reference sequence). V was shortened by 5 bases and J by 5 bases, with 16 bases between the two germline ends. CDR3 length: 15 amino acids. The CDR3 DNA, read in part, is TGTGCCAGTAGTGTGGGGGGTGGTCACGATCAGCCC. This codes for CASSVGGGHDQP. The CDR3, in full, reads CASSVGGGHDQPQHF.

Of note for this clone: The sequence runs out 3 residues before the end of the CDR3; the remainder is reconstructed from the germline J gene. This sequence joins TRBV2 and TRBJ2-1; 9 nucleotides align to TRBD2. Germline loops: CDR1 SNHLY, CDR2 FYNNEI. This CDR3 comprises 15 residues. V lost 2 bases and J lost 6; bases outside the gene matches: 5. The CDR3 is CASSELAGGRNEQFF. The DNA read from the CDR3 is TGTGCCAGCAGTGAACTGGCGGGGGGGCGCAATGAG.

The CDR3 DNA, read in part, is TGTGCCAGTAACCCTCAGAGCTCCTACAATGAG. It is translated as CASNPQSSYNE. The entire CDR3 is CASNPQSSYNEQFF. This chain connects TRBV19 to TRBJ2-1; D is ambiguous. The read ends 3 residues shy of where the CDR3 ends; the end is completed using the germline J gene. Germline CDR1 LNHDA, CDR2 SQIVND (reference sequence). V was trimmed by 7 bases and J by 0 bases, leaving 10 bases between them. The CDR3 length is 14 residues. The whole variable domain, filled in from reference TRBV19 and TRBJ2-1, reads DGGITQSPKYLFRKEGQNVTLSCEQNLNHDAMYWYRQDPGQGLRLIYYSQIVNDFQKGDIAEGYSVSREKKESFPLTVTSAQKNPTAFYLCASNPQSSYNEQFFGPGTRLTVL.

Details on this clone: The CDR3 end falls 3 residues outside the read, so it is completed with the germline J gene. The chain is built from TRBV6-1 and TRBJ1-2, with 7 bases matching TRBD1. The CDR3 spans 15 residues. V trimming: 2 bases; J trimming: 6 bases; junction bases outside the gene matches: 9. Germline-derived CDR1 and CDR2 are MNHNS and SASEGT. This CDR3 is CASSEREGAFDGYTF. CDR3 DNA, as far as it was read: TGTGCCAGCAGTGAAAGGGAGGGGGCTTTCGATGGC.

On this clone itself: The sequenced fragment ends 3 residues before the CDR3 boundary, so the rest is inferred from the germline J gene. The chain joins TRBV19 to TRBJ1-1, with 8 bases aligning to TRBD1. Germline CDR1 is LNHDA and CDR2 is SQIVND (reference sequence). The CDR3 has 15 amino acids. V trimming: 4 bases; J trimming: 6 bases; junction bases outside the gene matches: 10. CDR3 bases read: TGTGCCAGTAGTAGGACAGGGACCTTAGGCGCTGAA. This encodes CASSRTGTLGAE. The whole CDR3 protein is CASSRTGTLGAEAFF.

A remark on this clone: The CDR3 goes on 3 residues after the read ends, and that part is filled in from the germline J gene. This chain joins TRBV2 and TRBJ1-5, with 11 positions matching TRBD1. After removal of 8 bases from V and 2 bases from J, the junction contained 14 bases not matched to a gene. The CDR3 is 18 residues long. Germline CDR1 is SNHLY and CDR2 is FYNNEI. The CDR3 DNA, read in part, is TGTGCCAGCCTGGCTGGGACAGGGGGATACTTTGGCAATCAGCCC. Amino acid sequence: CASLAGTGGYFGNQP. The complete CDR3 protein is CASLAGTGGYFGNQPQHF.

In the case of this clone: Read data end 3 residues before the CDR3 end; the end is taken from the germline J gene. This chain links TRBV19 with TRBJ1-4, with D perhaps TRBD1 (6 bases). The CDR3 contains 12 residues. Germline values: CDR1 LNHDA, CDR2 SQIVND (reference sequence). The CDR3 DNA, read in part, is TGTGCCAGTAGTATACCCCAGGGGAAA. Amino acid sequence: CASSIPQGK. The whole CDR3 reads CASSIPQGKLFF.